Below are 20 T cell receptor beta chains sequenced from a single sample in a study of cytomegalovirus exposure and HLA in healthy donors. A multiplex PCR was run with 60 Vbeta primers and 13 Jbeta primers. Sequencing used immunoSEQ multiplex PCR; TCRdb keeps in-frame clones, though not all of them. The data hold more than 95,000 clones, with over 70% observed a single time. Sequencing was done on a sample of PBMCs. The receptor set was obtained from a man between 18 and 35 years old in good health and CMV-seropositive.

The CDR3 region is CASSRQGFNSPLHF. CDR3 coding DNA: TGCGCCAGCAGCCGACAGGGATTTAATTCACCCCTCCACTTT. The rearrangement uses TRBV4-3 and TRBJ1-6, with TRBD1 identical over 7 bases. CDR3 size: 14 residues. Germline V CDR1 and CDR2: LGHNA, YSLEER. Trimming took 4 bases from V and 6 from J; bases not matched to a gene: 3.

J is TRBJ2-2 and V is TRBV29-1, with TRBD1 identical over 12 bases. The junction had 3 bases not matched to a gene; V was cut back by 4 bases and J by 6 bases. The CDR3 is made up of 14 amino acids. From germline, CDR1 is SQVTM and CDR2 ANQGSEA. In DNA, the CDR3 is TGCAGCGTTGCCGGGACAGGGGGCCCCGGGGAGCTGTTTTTT. Encoded protein: CSVAGTGGPGELFF.

The chain recombines TRBV5-1 with TRBJ2-1; TRBD1 agrees at 9 bases. Unmatched junction bases numbered 3, after V lost 4 bases and J lost 1 base. This CDR3 has 15 amino acids. CDR1 is SGHRS and CDR2 is YFSETQ in the germline V gene. The CDR3 nucleotides are TGCGCCAGCAGCAACGGACAGGGGTCCTACAATGAGCAGTTCTTC. Translating it yields CASSNGQGSYNEQFF.

This clone was counted once. V and J are TRBV5-4 and TRBJ2-6; perhaps TRBD2 as D (6 bases). Per germline, CDR1 SGHNT and CDR2 YYREEE (reference sequence). This CDR3 has 15 amino acids. V lost 2 bases, J lost 1 base, and 7 bases lay in between. The CDR3 bases are TGTGCCAGCAGCTTCGGGGGTTCTGGGGCCAACGTCCTGACTTTC. Its protein product is CASSFGGSGANVLTF. Full variable domain (outside the CDR3, taken from reference TRBV5-4 and TRBJ2-6): ETGVTQSPTHLIKTRGQQVTLRCSSQSGHNTVSWYQQALGQGPQFIFQYYREEENGRGNFPPRFSGLQFPNYSSELNVNALELDDSALYLCASSFGGSGANVLTFGAGSRLTVL.

V usage is TRBV10-3 and J usage is TRBJ2-7; a weak D match, TRBD1 (6 bases). The V and J ends lost 10 bases and 0 bases respectively, with 13 bases between them. CDR3 length: 13 amino acids. CDR1 ENHRY and CDR2 SYGVKD come from the germline V gene. CDR3: CATLTGSSYEQYF. Written as DNA, the CDR3 is TGTGCCACCCTTACAGGGAGCTCCTACGAGCAGTACTTC.

This clone was recorded once. The V and J genes are TRBV5-1 and TRBJ1-1, with 12 bases lining up with TRBD1. The CDR3 totals 16 residues. Germline V CDR1 and CDR2: SGHRS, YFSETQ. V lost 9 bases, J lost 5 bases, and 14 bases stayed unmatched. CDR3 in amino acids: CANRGGTGGAGTEAFF. CDR3 nucleotide sequence: TGCGCCAACAGAGGCGGGACAGGGGGCGCCGGAACTGAAGCTTTCTTT.

This clone was seen a single time. The rearrangement links TRBV7-2 to TRBJ2-7, with TRBD1 matching 8 bases. The germline V gene has CDR1 SGHTA and CDR2 FQGNSA. The CDR3 totals 14 residues. Trimming cost V 3 bases and J 3 bases; bases outside gene matches: 4. The CDR3 DNA reads TGTGCCAGCAGCTTCGACAGGGGATTCTACGAGCAGTACTTC. Its protein product is CASSFDRGFYEQYF.

About this clone itself: The junction departs from germline at one end; a sequencing error may be responsible. Distinct nucleotide sequences in the sample also encode this CDR3. V gene TRBV12-5 combines with J gene TRBJ1-6, with TRBD1 identical over 9 bases. CDR1 is LGHNT and CDR2 is FRNRAP in the germline V gene. This CDR3 spans 16 amino acids. The chain's CDR3 is CASGLGQGDYNSPLHF. Written as DNA, the CDR3 is TGTGCTAGTGGCTTGGGACAGGGAGACTATAATTCACCCCTCCACTTT.

The chain carries TRBV28 and TRBJ2-3; maybe TRBD2 (5 bases). There are 14 residues in the CDR3. The germline V gene has CDR1 MDHEN and CDR2 SYDVKM. Trimming removed 3 bases from V and 8 bases from J, with 15 bases in between. This CDR3 reads CASSFAVGGGTQYF. Here the CDR3 DNA reads TGTGCCAGCAGTTTCGCAGTCGGAGGCGGTACGCAGTATTTT.

This chain uses TRBV4-3 with TRBJ2-1, with 9 bases identical to TRBD2. The CDR3 has 15 amino acids. V shed 0 bases, J shed 3 bases, and the junction held 0 bases outside the gene matches. The germline CDR1 and CDR2 sequences are LGHNA and YSLEER. Written as DNA, the CDR3 is TGCGCCAGCAGCCAAGATAGCGGGGGCTACAATGAGCAGTTCTTC. Protein product: CASSQDSGGYNEQFF.

The chain carries TRBV7-2 and TRBJ2-7, with D tentatively TRBD1 (6 bases). The CDR3 consists of 16 residues. The V gene's germline CDR1 is SGHTA and CDR2 FQGNSA. The V gene lost 1 base and the J gene lost 6 bases, with 19 bases spanning the gap. CDR3 DNA: TGTGCCAGCAGCTTAGATGGGTCCGGGACACCCTGCGAGCAGTACTTC. Translating gives CASSLDGSGTPCEQYF.

The J gene is TRBJ2-1, the V gene TRBV11-2, with 7 bases matching TRBD1. Germline lookup yields CDR1 SGHAT and CDR2 FQNNGV. V was pared by 4 bases and J by 5 bases, with 8 bases of the junction left unmatched. The CDR3 spans 15 residues. The CDR3 loop reads CASSSPQGLDNEQFF. CDR3 nucleotide sequence: TGTGCCAGCAGCTCCCCACAGGGGCTCGACAATGAGCAGTTCTTC.

This rearrangement joins TRBV13 to TRBJ2-1, with TRBD2 identical over 7 bases. The CDR3 is 15 amino acids. V shed 5 bases and J 2 bases; nucleotides not matched to a gene: 6. From germline, CDR1 is PRHDT and CDR2 FYEKMQ (reference sequence). This CDR3 reads CASSGEGKPYNEQFF. CDR3 DNA: TGTGCCAGCAGCGGGGAGGGGAAGCCCTACAATGAGCAGTTCTTC.

The J gene is TRBJ2-1, the V gene TRBV2; a possible D gene is TRBD2 (6 bases). The germline V and J ends were trimmed by 4 bases and 0 bases, with 10 bases remaining between them. The CDR3 has 15 residues. Germline lookup yields CDR1 SNHLY and CDR2 FYNNEI. CDR3 nucleotides: TGTGCCAGCAGTGGAGGGGACTTCTCCTACAATGAGCAGTTCTTC. Translation: CASSGGDFSYNEQFF. Filled out from reference TRBV2 and TRBJ2-1, the complete variable domain reads EPEVTQTPSHQVTQMGQEVILRCVPISNHLYFYWYRQILGQKVEFLVSFYNNEISEKSEIFDDQFSVERPDGSNFTLKIRSTKLEDSAMYFCASSGGDFSYNEQFFGPGTRLTVL.

V and J are TRBV6-1 and TRBJ1-2, with TRBD1 identical over 7 bases. CDR3 length: 13 residues. The germline V gene encodes CDR1 MNHNS and CDR2 SASEGT. V was clipped by 5 bases and J by 6 bases; unmatched bases: 6. The CDR3: CASSMTGKDGYTF. Written as DNA, the CDR3 is TGTGCCAGCAGTATGACAGGGAAGGATGGCTACACCTTC.

This chain links TRBV19 with TRBJ1-1; D ambiguous. CDR1 is LNHDA, CDR2 SQIVND, per germline (reference sequence). The length of the CDR3 is 11 residues. V was shortened by 3 bases and J by 6 bases, with 5 bases between the two germline ends. The chain's CDR3 is CASSISSEAFF. CDR3 DNA sequence: TGTGCCAGTAGTATTTCTTCTGAAGCTTTCTTT.

The V call is TRBV27, the J call TRBJ2-1, with TRBD2 identical over 11 bases. The CDR3 length is 15 residues. The germline gives CDR1 MNHEY, CDR2 SMNVEV (reference sequence). Losses at the gene ends were 5 bases for V and 6 bases for J; bases not matched to a gene: 6. CDR3 sequence (DNA): TGTGCCAGCAGTCCTACTAGCGGGGGTATCAATGAGCAGTTCTTC. Protein product: CASSPTSGGINEQFF.

This clone was found a few times. This chain uses TRBV7-9 with TRBJ1-1; D might be TRBD1 (5 bases). The CDR3 contains 13 residues. CDR1 is SEHNR and CDR2 is FQNEAQ in the germline V gene (reference sequence). V was pared by 0 bases and J by 3 bases, with 5 bases between. As DNA, the CDR3 is TGTGCCAGCAGCTTAGCAGGGGACACTGAAGCTTTCTTT. Translating it yields CASSLAGDTEAFF.

The chain recombines TRBV5-1 with TRBJ2-7; D not resolved. CDR1 SGHRS and CDR2 YFSETQ come from the germline V gene. The CDR3 loop spans 13 amino acids. The ends were cut back, 4 bases at V and 5 bases at J, with 13 bases in the middle. This chain's CDR3 is CASSKTVGDEQYF. DNA of the CDR3: TGCGCCAGCAGCAAGACGGTGGGCGACGAGCAGTACTTC.

This chain's CDR3 is CASSPTAGRTDTQYF. The DNA of the CDR3 is TGTGCCAGCTCACCCACCGCGGGCCGCACAGATACGCAGTATTTT. This sequence joins TRBV18 and TRBJ2-3; the D gene is possibly TRBD2 (5 bases). Trimming left V 3 bases short and J 1 base short, with 11 bases between. The CDR3 contains 15 residues. Germline-derived CDR1 and CDR2 are KGHSH and LQKENI.